This T cell receptor beta chain appears in the sequencing data of a study of PD-L1 blockade in urothelial cancer. Turning to the study itself: Males with bladder-origin urothelial cancer made up about nine tenths of the roughly 29 patients. Study-level results: Better survival was predicted by below-median pretreatment blood TCR clonality.

Trimming cost V 1 base and J 0 bases, with 5 bases left between them. This CDR3 is built from 15 residues. CDR1 and CDR2 (germline): SGDLS, YYNGEE. The time point here: peripheral blood 6 weeks after treatment start. Every patient provided from 1 to 8 samples, collected pretreatment and on-treatment. A spike-in of synthetic TCR analog templates was added to each PCR. Some clones are missing from TCRdb's copy, which holds only in-frame ones; the method was immunoSEQ multiplex PCR. The sample holds under 60,000 clones, around 85% seen once. On this clone: Its antigen is unknown.

The sequencing used PBMCs, collected around atezolizumab (anti-PD-L1) treatment. This rearrangement joins TRBV9 to TRBJ2-6; D not resolved. This TCR was recovered from a man in his sixties with urothelial cancer. The CDR3: CASSVSRSGANVLTF. The CDR3 bases are TGTGCCAGCAGCGTATCCCGCTCTGGGGCCAACGTCCTGACTTTC.